Listed below are T cell receptor beta chains from one sample, sequenced in a study of blood T cell dynamics during melanoma immunotherapy. Clones were read by immunoSEQ multiplex PCR, and TCRdb kept only the in-frame ones, dropping some. The data show roughly 9,700 clones, 88% seen once. Sequencing used blood, obtained from a patient treated with checkpoint blockade. The source of these receptors is a human donor with melanoma. Each CDR3 is given with its conserved first and last residue. D genes are given only for firm matches. The size field is filled for only some rows; it gives once, few, many or a size class.

J gene	clone size	D gene	V gene	CDR3 length	CDR3 protein	CDR3 DNA
TRBJ2-7	.	TRBD2	TRBV28	18	CASRDPGLAGAFSYEQYF	TGTGCCAGCAGAGACCCGGGACTAGCGGGAGCCTTCTCCTACGAGCAGTACTTC
TRBJ1-2	.	.	TRBV28	11	CAHKTGDGYTF	TGTGCCCATAAAACCGGGGATGGCTACACCTTC
TRBJ1-2	.	.	TRBV5-8	15	CASSLRIRQADGYTF	TGTGCCAGCAGCTTGCGTATCAGGCAGGCGGATGGCTACACCTTC
TRBJ2-3	.	TRBD1	TRBV5-8	15	CASSLWTGDTDTQYF	TGTGCCAGCAGCTTGTGGACAGGGGACACAGATACGCAGTATTTT
TRBJ2-3	.	.	TRBV5-6	15	CASSPDGASTDTQYF	TGTGCCAGCAGCCCCGATGGGGCTAGCACAGATACGCAGTATTTT
TRBJ1-1	.	.	TRBV27	14	CASSPVTGNTEAFF	TGTGCCAGCAGTCCAGTGACAGGGAACACTGAAGCTTTCTTT
TRBJ1-3	.	.	TRBV19	15	CASSRQLGSGNTIYF	TGTGCCAGTAGTAGGCAGCTCGGCTCTGGAAACACCATATATTTT
TRBJ1-1	.	.	TRBV5-5	15	CASSFGPGQDTEAFF	TGTGCCAGCAGCTTTGGCCCAGGGCAGGACACTGAAGCTTTCTTT
TRBJ2-6	.	.	TRBV4-3	15	CASSQDPVGANVLTF	TGCGCCAGCAGCCAAGACCCCGTTGGGGCCAACGTCCTGACTTTC
TRBJ2-7	.	TRBD2	TRBV19	15	CASSIGGGFSYEQYF	TGTGCCAGTAGTATCGGGGGAGGGTTCTCCTACGAGCAGTACTTC
TRBJ1-5	.	.	TRBV13	13	CASSSGVGQPQHF	TGTGCCAGCAGCTCGGGGGTCGGGCAGCCCCAGCATTTT
TRBJ1-1	.	.	TRBV5-6	14	CASSLGGGDTEAFF	TGTGCCAGCAGCTTGGGTGGCGGGGACACTGAAGCTTTCTTT
TRBJ2-1	.	.	TRBV7-2	15	CASSLVTSLENEQFF	TGTGCCAGCAGCTTAGTCACTAGCCTTGAAAATGAGCAGTTCTTC
TRBJ1-1	.	TRBD1	TRBV7-9	16	CASSDRVFVVNTEAFF	TGTGCCAGCAGTGACAGGGTTTTCGTGGTGAACACTGAAGCTTTCTTT
TRBJ2-2	.	.	TRBV5-8	17	CASSLGPDGANTGELFF	TGCGCCAGCAGCCTAGGCCCGGATGGGGCGAACACCGGGGAGCTGTTTTTT
TRBJ1-1	.	TRBD1	TRBV15	15	CATSRLDRGNTEAFF	TGTGCCACCAGCAGACTAGACAGGGGGAACACTGAAGCTTTCTTT
TRBJ2-7	few	.	TRBV6-5	13	CASSETSSYEQYF	TGTGCCAGCAGTGAGACGAGCTCCTACGAGCAGTACTTC
TRBJ2-3	.	TRBD2	TRBV2	16	CASSARGGPRSDTQYF	TGTGCCAGCAGCGCCCGGGGGGGACCCCGGTCAGATACGCAGTATTTT
TRBJ2-7	.	.	TRBV7-9	17	CASSLELAPVSSYEQYF	TGTGCCAGCAGCTTAGAGTTAGCGCCCGTCAGCTCCTACGAGCAGTACTTC
TRBJ2-2	.	TRBD1	TRBV4-1	17	CASSQDWDREYTGELFF	TGCGCCAGCAGCCAAGACTGGGACAGGGAGTACACCGGGGAGCTGTTTTTT
TRBJ2-7	.	.	TRBV6-6	14	CASSYGRVGYEQYF	TGTGCCAGCAGTTACGGGCGAGTGGGGTACGAGCAGTACTTC
TRBJ2-7	.	TRBD2	TRBV13	14	CASKRTGGGNEQYF	TGTGCCAGCAAACGGACGGGGGGTGGGAACGAGCAGTACTTC
TRBJ1-5	.	.	TRBV6-1	17	CASSESVTNWGNQPQHF	TGTGCCAGCAGTGAAAGTGTTACTAATTGGGGCAATCAGCCCCAGCATTTT
TRBJ1-2	.	.	TRBV5-1	13	CASSLETADGYTF	TGCGCCAGCAGCTTGGAGACAGCGGATGGCTACACCTTC
TRBJ2-7	few	.	TRBV29-1	13	CSVVRGADNEQYF	TGCAGCGTCGTTAGAGGGGCCGACAACGAGCAGTACTTC
TRBJ2-6	.	TRBD1	TRBV19	17	CASSWDREISGANVLTF	TGTGCCAGTAGCTGGGACAGGGAGATCTCTGGGGCCAACGTCCTGACTTTC
TRBJ2-7	few	.	TRBV6-1	16	CASSEANSESSYEQYF	TGTGCCAGCAGTGAAGCCAACTCAGAGAGCTCCTACGAGCAGTACTTC
TRBJ1-6	.	TRBD1	TRBV7-2	15	CASSLRVRGTSPLHF	TGTGCCAGCAGCTTAAGGGTCAGGGGGACTTCACCCCTCCACTTT
TRBJ2-7	.	.	TRBV6-1	15	CASSVAPGKNYEQYF	TGTGCCAGCAGTGTCGCCCCAGGGAAGAACTACGAGCAGTACTTC
TRBJ2-5	.	.	TRBV19	14	CASSQDLATETQYF	TGTGCCAGTAGCCAAGATCTAGCGACCGAGACCCAGTACTTC
TRBJ2-7	.	TRBD1	TRBV6-1	15	CASSEVAGGRHEQYF	TGTGCCAGCAGTGAAGTGGCAGGGGGCCGTCACGAGCAGTACTTC
TRBJ2-4	.	.	TRBV19	14	CASSMALAKNIQYF	TGTGCCAGTAGTATGGCCTTAGCCAAAAACATTCAGTACTTC
TRBJ1-1	.	.	TRBV11-2	13	CASRLRVGTEAFF	TGTGCCAGCAGACTCAGGGTCGGCACTGAAGCTTTCTTT
TRBJ1-2	.	TRBD1	TRBV19	16	CASTRDRVTSNYGYTF	TGTGCCAGTACCCGGGACAGGGTAACATCTAACTATGGCTACACCTTC
TRBJ1-5	.	.	TRBV19	14	CASSPGRVNQPQHF	TGTGCCAGTAGTCCCGGAAGGGTTAATCAGCCCCAGCATTTT
TRBJ2-1	once	.	TRBV7-8	13	CASSPLPGNEQFF	TGTGCCAGCAGCCCACTCCCGGGCAATGAGCAGTTCTTC
TRBJ1-5	few	.	TRBV12-5	11	CASGPNQPQHF	TGTGCTAGTGGCCCTAATCAGCCCCAGCATTTT
TRBJ1-2	.	.	TRBV11-2	11	CASSYRGGYTF	TGTGCCAGCAGCTACCGGGGGGGCTACACCTTC
TRBJ1-2	.	.	TRBV30	17	CAWSSAKVGREVYGYTF	TGTGCCTGGAGTTCCGCCAAGGTGGGACGGGAAGTCTATGGCTACACCTTC
TRBJ1-5	.	TRBD1	TRBV6-6	14	CASGAAGGYQPQHF	TGTGCCAGCGGCGCGGCAGGGGGCTATCAGCCCCAGCATTTT
TRBJ1-3	.	.	TRBV30	14	CAWSRQSSGNTIYF	TGTGCCTGGAGTCGACAGAGCTCTGGAAACACCATATATTTT
TRBJ2-1	.	TRBD2	TRBV19	15	CASSIRSGRAPEQFF	TGTGCCAGTAGTATAAGAAGCGGGAGAGCTCCTGAGCAGTTCTTC
TRBJ2-7	.	TRBD1	TRBV5-1	16	CASSLDPPGQGYEQYF	TGCGCCAGCAGCTTGGACCCCCCGGGACAGGGCTACGAGCAGTACTTC
TRBJ2-1	.	TRBD1	TRBV7-9	15	CASSLDPGQGNEQFF	TGTGCCAGCAGCTTAGATCCGGGACAGGGCAATGAGCAGTTCTTC
TRBJ1-4	.	.	TRBV7-2	14	CASSLSGMREKLFF	TGTGCCAGCAGCCTATCCGGGATGCGGGAAAAACTGTTTTTT
TRBJ1-3	.	.	TRBV11-1	14	CASSSGSTLDTIYF	TGTGCCAGCAGCTCAGGATCTACTCTGGACACCATATATTTT
TRBJ2-7	.	.	TRBV11-2	15	CASSLDHRENDEQYF	TGTGCCAGCAGCTTAGACCACAGGGAAAACGACGAGCAGTACTTC
TRBJ1-1	.	.	TRBV7-9	15	CASSPTRAGNTEAFF	TGTGCCAGCAGCCCGACAAGGGCGGGGAACACTGAAGCTTTCTTT
TRBJ2-1	.	.	TRBV11-2	15	CASSRLGFSYNEQFF	TGTGCCAGCAGCCGACTGGGATTCTCCTACAATGAGCAGTTCTTC
TRBJ2-3	.	.	TRBV6-4	13	CASSERVTDTQYF	TGTGCCAGCAGTGAGCGGGTCACAGATACGCAGTATTTT
TRBJ1-1	.	TRBD1	TRBV6-5	16	CASSYRPGQGVTEAFF	TGTGCCAGCAGTTATCGCCCGGGACAGGGGGTGACTGAAGCTTTCTTT